Each of the 23 T cell receptor beta chains below was sequenced from the same sample in a study of cytomegalovirus exposure and HLA in healthy donors (dated by TCRdb to the late 2010s). The library was produced with the immunoSEQ multiplex PCR assay. In TCRdb, the immuneACCESS table is reduced to in-frame sequences with V and J assigned. These tables do not hold every clone; where another copy was compared, an unresolved V gene accounts for under half, and the others remain unexplained. This sample has hundreds of thousands of clones in its table, and roughly 90% of those were observed once. The top ten hold roughly 1% of the sample. The specimen was PBMCs. Receptors were obtained from a woman aged 18-35 years in good health and CMV-seronegative.

This chain connects TRBV5-5 to TRBJ2-7; 8 nucleotides align to TRBD1. CDR3 length equals 14 residues. Trimming cost V 4 bases and J 1 base; bases outside gene matches: 4. The germline CDR1 and CDR2 sequences are SGHKS and YYEKEE (reference sequence). CDR3 nucleotide sequence: TGTGCCAGCAGCCTGCGGGACAGGTCCTACGAGCAGTACTTC. Its translation is CASSLRDRSYEQYF.

This clone appeared a few times. V and J are TRBV7-8 and TRBJ1-4; 10 bases align to TRBD1. The CDR3 spans 14 residues. Germline CDR1 SGHVS, CDR2 FQNEAQ. With 6 bases clipped from V and 5 bases from J, the junction kept 3 bases outside the gene matches. The CDR3 region is CASSRDRGNEKLFF. The DNA of the CDR3 is TGTGCCAGCAGTCGGGACAGGGGAAATGAAAAACTGTTTTTT. Together with reference TRBV7-8 and TRBJ1-4, the CDR3 gives the full variable domain: GAGVSQSPRYKVAKRGQDVALRCDPISGHVSLFWYQQALGQGPEFLTYFQNEAQLDKSGLPSDRFFAERPEGSVSTLKIQRTQQEDSAVYLCASSRDRGNEKLFFGSGTQLSVL.

The V and J genes are TRBV5-1 and TRBJ1-2, with 10 bases fitting TRBD1. V trimming: 3 bases; J trimming: 2 bases; junction bases outside the gene matches: 4. Germline CDR1 SGHRS, CDR2 YFSETQ. The CDR3 length is 15 residues. The CDR3: CASSSRQGANYGYTF. CDR3 in DNA: TGCGCCAGCAGCTCACGACAGGGGGCAAACTATGGCTACACCTTC.

J is TRBJ2-5 and V is TRBV5-1, with D unclear. Trimming took off 4 bases at V and 5 bases at J, with 12 bases between the two ends. Looked up from germline, CDR1 is SGHRS and CDR2 is YFSETQ. The CDR3 loop spans 13 amino acids. Here the CDR3 DNA reads TGCGCCAGCAGCATCGATACAGCCGAGACCCAGTACTTC. Residues: CASSIDTAETQYF.

This clone was observed once. The chain couples TRBV28 to TRBJ2-1; TRBD1 matches 8 bases. Germline trimming cut 6 bases from V and 15 bases from J; bases unmatched to any gene: 10. The CDR3 runs 12 residues. The V gene's germline CDR1 is MDHEN and CDR2 SYDVKM. The CDR3 protein is CASSKRTGGVFF. The CDR3 DNA follows: TGTGCCAGCAGCAAAAGAACAGGGGGTGTGTTCTTC. The full variable domain, with the rest looked up from reference TRBV28 and TRBJ2-1, is DVKVTQSSRYLVKRTGEKVFLECVQDMDHENMFWYRQDPGLGLRLIYFSYDVKMKEKGDIPEGYSVSREKKERFSLILESASTNQTSMYLCASSKRTGGVFFGPGTRLTVL.

The rearrangement uses TRBV29-1 and TRBJ2-7; 7 bases are shared with TRBD1. The CDR3 sequence is 11 residues long. After removal of 7 bases from V and 6 bases from J, the junction contained 6 bases not matched to a gene. Looked up from germline, CDR1 is SQVTM and CDR2 is ANQGSEA. As DNA, the CDR3 is TGCAGCGGCAACAGGGGTGGCGAGCAGTACTTC. Translation: CSGNRGGEQYF.

This chain connects TRBV2 to TRBJ1-5; 8 positions agree with TRBD1. The CDR3 length is 15 residues. From germline, CDR1 is SNHLY and CDR2 FYNNEI. J lost 5 bases, V lost 8 bases, and 11 bases had no gene match. CDR3 protein: CASSRTGRKDQPQHF. CDR3 nucleotides: TGTGCCAGCTCCAGGACAGGGCGGAAGGATCAGCCCCAGCATTTT.

The chain carries TRBV27 and TRBJ1-6; D is unclear. Between the trimmed V and J ends, which lost 4 bases and 0 bases, there was a span of 4 bases. Germline CDR1 reads MNHEY; CDR2 reads SMNVEV (reference sequence). This CDR3 has 14 residues. CDR3 in DNA: TGTGCCAGCAGTTCCAGCTCCTATAATTCACCCCTCCACTTT. Protein sequence: CASSSSSYNSPLHF.

The chain recombines TRBV10-3 with TRBJ2-7; unclear D gene. This CDR3 comprises 14 residues. Trimming took off 0 bases at V and 6 bases at J, with 12 bases between the two ends. CDR1 is ENHRY and CDR2 is SYGVKD in the germline V gene. In nucleotides, the CDR3 is TGTGCCATCAGTGAGTCGGTTCGTCCGGGCGAGCAGTACTTC. Protein sequence: CAISESVRPGEQYF.

V gene TRBV2 combines with J gene TRBJ2-5, with D possibly being TRBD2 (5 bases). This CDR3 is 14 amino acids long. Trimming pared 7 bases from V and 5 bases from J, leaving 17 bases between. CDR1 is SNHLY, CDR2 FYNNEI, per germline. This CDR3 reads CASNTRGGQETQYF. CDR3 in DNA: TGTGCCAGCAATACTAGAGGAGGCCAGGAGACCCAGTACTTC.

The chain's CDR3 is CASSPRRGDSPLHF. The CDR3 coding sequence is TGCGCCAGCAGCCCCCGAAGGGGTGATTCACCCCTCCACTTT. This chain joins TRBV4-1 and TRBJ1-6, with a possible D match to TRBD1 (5 bases). The V gene lost 4 bases and the J gene lost 8 bases, with 12 bases spanning the gap. CDR1 and CDR2 from the germline V gene are MGHRA and YSYEKL. The CDR3 contains 14 residues.

The chain couples TRBV2 to TRBJ2-7; TRBD1 aligns across 7 bases. CDR3 length equals 14 residues. The V and J ends lost 10 bases and 2 bases, in that order; junction bases with no gene match: 11. Germline assignment: CDR1 SNHLY and CDR2 FYNNEI. This CDR3 reads CAINLQGPTYEQYF. As DNA, the CDR3 is TGTGCCATCAACCTACAGGGGCCTACCTACGAGCAGTACTTC.

The chain employs TRBV10-3 and TRBJ2-7, with TRBD2 matching 11 bases. Germline loops: CDR1 ENHRY, CDR2 SYGVKD. The junction had 8 bases not matched to a gene; V was cut back by 11 bases and J by 2 bases. The CDR3 covers 14 residues. The CDR3 DNA follows: TGTGCCGCACCGCCGGGACTAGCGGCCTACGAGCAGTACTTC. Residues: CAAPPGLAAYEQYF.

In regard to this clone: The sample holds other DNA sequences that translate to the same CDR3. This rearrangement joins TRBV20-1 to TRBJ2-2; no reliable D call. The germline V and J ends were trimmed by 6 bases and 1 base, with 3 bases remaining between them. The length of the CDR3 is 11 residues. In germline, CDR1 is DFQATT, CDR2 SNEGSKA (reference sequence). Here the CDR3 reads CSAQNTGELFF. In nucleotides, the CDR3 is TGCAGTGCCCAGAACACCGGGGAGCTGTTTTTT.

In its sample, this clone was seen once. The chain is built from TRBV12-5 and TRBJ2-7; 10 nucleotides line up with TRBD1. The J segment lost 2 bases and the V segment lost 11 bases, leaving 3 bases of the junction unmatched. The germline gives CDR1 LGHNT, CDR2 FRNRAP. The CDR3 contains 12 residues. CDR3 loop: CASGTGAYEQYF. In nucleotides, the CDR3 is TGTGCTTCCGGGACAGGGGCCTACGAGCAGTACTTC.

The J gene is TRBJ1-5, the V gene TRBV27; D uncertain. V lost 6 bases and J 9 bases, leaving 12 bases between the germline ends. This CDR3 spans 12 amino acids. The V gene's germline CDR1 is MNHEY and CDR2 SMNVEV (reference sequence). This chain's CDR3 is CASSYNRGPQHF. In DNA, the CDR3 is TGTGCCAGCAGCTATAACCGCGGGCCCCAGCATTTT.

The chain links TRBV2 to TRBJ2-2, with 9 bases identical to TRBD1. The trim removed 6 bases at V and 2 bases at J, leaving 1 base unmatched. CDR1 is SNHLY and CDR2 is FYNNEI in the germline V gene. CDR3 length: 14 amino acids. The CDR3 reads CASSTGGNTGELFF. The CDR3 DNA reads TGTGCCAGCAGCACAGGGGGCAACACCGGGGAGCTGTTTTTT.

The genes are TRBV28 and TRBJ1-1; D unclear. Looked up from germline, CDR1 is MDHEN and CDR2 is SYDVKM. The V end was cut by 7 bases, the J end by 5 bases, with 14 bases between. This CDR3 is 13 amino acids long. Here the CDR3 reads CASTSRGKTEAFF. CDR3 bases: TGTGCCAGCACCTCGAGAGGGAAGACTGAAGCTTTCTTT.

The J gene is TRBJ2-5, the V gene TRBV27; 8 bases line up with TRBD2. The ends lost 7 bases at V and 7 bases at J; junction bases unmatched: 11. This CDR3 contains 14 residues. The V gene's germline CDR1 is MNHEY and CDR2 SMNVEV (reference sequence). CDR3 bases: TGTGCCAGCACCCCGGGTAGGGGACTAGGGACCCAGTACTTC. Its translation is CASTPGRGLGTQYF.

The rearrangement joins TRBV29-1 to TRBJ2-1; possible D gene TRBD2, 5 bases. Germline lookup yields CDR1 SQVTM and CDR2 ANQGSEA. Trimming pared 6 bases from V and 0 bases from J, leaving 12 bases between. The CDR3 spans 14 residues. The CDR3 DNA sequence: TGCAGCGTCATGACGGGGTCCTCCTACAATGAGCAGTTCTTC. Its translation: CSVMTGSSYNEQFF.

V gene TRBV11-2 combines with J gene TRBJ2-7, with TRBD2 matching over 9 bases. Losses at the gene ends were 5 bases for V and 1 base for J; bases not matched to a gene: 9. The CDR3 is made up of 16 amino acids. Germline V gene sequence: CDR1 SGHAT, CDR2 FQNNGV. The CDR3 coding sequence is TGTGCCAGCAGCCCCCGTGTGCGGGAGGGATCCTACGAGCAGTACTTC. It yields the protein CASSPRVREGSYEQYF.

There are a few counts of this clone. The J gene is TRBJ2-2, the V gene TRBV6-5; D gene unclear. There are 11 residues in the CDR3. V lost 5 bases, J lost 7 bases, and 5 bases lay in between. Looked up from germline, CDR1 is MNHEY and CDR2 is SVGAGI. CDR3 sequence (DNA): TGTGCCAGCAGTCACGGCGGGGAGCTGTTTTTT. Residues: CASSHGGELFF.

The chain links TRBV7-9 to TRBJ2-7; D possibly corresponds to TRBD2 (6 bases). The CDR3 is made up of 15 amino acids. The germline gives CDR1 SEHNR, CDR2 FQNEAQ (reference sequence). The V and J ends lost 5 bases and 0 bases respectively, with 14 bases between them. CDR3 nucleotides: TGTGCCAGCAGCCCACCGGGGGTCCTCTCCTACGAGCAGTACTTC. Its translation is CASSPPGVLSYEQYF.